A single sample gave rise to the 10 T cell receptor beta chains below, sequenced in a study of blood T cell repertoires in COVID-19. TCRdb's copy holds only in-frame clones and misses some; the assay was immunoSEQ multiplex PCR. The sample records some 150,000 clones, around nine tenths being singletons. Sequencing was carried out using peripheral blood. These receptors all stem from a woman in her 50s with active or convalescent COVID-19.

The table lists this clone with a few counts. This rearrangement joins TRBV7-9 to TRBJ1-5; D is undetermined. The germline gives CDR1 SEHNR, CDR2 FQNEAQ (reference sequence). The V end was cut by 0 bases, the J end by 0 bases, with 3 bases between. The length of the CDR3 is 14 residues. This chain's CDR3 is CASSLASSNQPQHF. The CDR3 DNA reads TGTGCCAGCAGCTTAGCCAGTAGCAATCAGCCCCAGCATTTT.

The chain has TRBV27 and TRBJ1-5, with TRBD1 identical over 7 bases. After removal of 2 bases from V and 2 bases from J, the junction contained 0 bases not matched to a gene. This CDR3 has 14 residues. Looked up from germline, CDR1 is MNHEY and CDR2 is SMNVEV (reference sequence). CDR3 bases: TGTGCCAGCAGTTTAGGGACAGGCAATCAGCCCCAGCATTTT. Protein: CASSLGTGNQPQHF.

DNA of the CDR3: TGTGCCAGCTCACCGACTGTGTCGGACCAAGAGACCCAGTACTTC. This encodes CASSPTVSDQETQYF. The chain uses TRBV18 and TRBJ2-5; D is uncertain. Germline values: CDR1 KGHSH, CDR2 LQKENI. The CDR3 length is 15 residues. V was shortened by 3 bases and J by 0 bases, with 11 bases between the two germline ends.

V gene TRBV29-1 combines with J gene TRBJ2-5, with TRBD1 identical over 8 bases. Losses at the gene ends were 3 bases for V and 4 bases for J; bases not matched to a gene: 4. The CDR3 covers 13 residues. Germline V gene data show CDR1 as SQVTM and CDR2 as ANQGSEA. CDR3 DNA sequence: TGCAGCGTTGATAGCGGACAGGGAGAGACCCAGTACTTC. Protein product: CSVDSGQGETQYF. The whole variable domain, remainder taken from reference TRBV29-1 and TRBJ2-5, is SAVISQKPSRDICQRGTSLTIQCQVDSQVTMMFWYRQQPGQSLTLIATANQGSEATYESGFVIDKFPISRPNLTFSTLTVSNMSPEDSSIYLCSVDSGQGETQYFGPGTRLLVL.

CDR3 amino acids: CASSWERVGVTEAFF. CDR3 DNA sequence: TGTGCCAGCAGCTGGGAGAGAGTGGGTGTAACTGAAGCTTTCTTT. This chain links TRBV7-2 with TRBJ1-1; D remains ambiguous. V dropped 4 bases and J dropped 5 bases, with 17 bases sitting between them. The CDR3 extends over 15 amino acids. Germline assignment: CDR1 SGHTA and CDR2 FQGNSA.

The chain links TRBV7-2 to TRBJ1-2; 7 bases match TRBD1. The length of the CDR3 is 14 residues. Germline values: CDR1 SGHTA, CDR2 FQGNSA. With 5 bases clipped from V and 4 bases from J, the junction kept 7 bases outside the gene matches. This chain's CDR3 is CASSLVRDSYGYTF. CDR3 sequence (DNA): TGTGCCAGCAGCCTCGTCAGGGACAGCTATGGCTACACCTTC. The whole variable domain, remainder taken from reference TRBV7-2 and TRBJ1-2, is GAGVSQSPSNKVTEKGKDVELRCDPISGHTALYWYRQSLGQGLEFLIYFQGNSAPDKSGLPSDRFSAERTGGSVSTLTIQRTQQEDSAVYLCASSLVRDSYGYTFGSGTRLTVV.

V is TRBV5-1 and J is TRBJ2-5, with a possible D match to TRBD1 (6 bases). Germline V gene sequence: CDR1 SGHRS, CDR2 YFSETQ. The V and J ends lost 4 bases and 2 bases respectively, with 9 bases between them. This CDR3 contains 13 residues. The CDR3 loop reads CASSGDTQETQYF. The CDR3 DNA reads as TGCGCCAGCAGCGGGGACACTCAAGAGACCCAGTACTTC. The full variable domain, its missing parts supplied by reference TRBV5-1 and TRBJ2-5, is KAGVTQTPRYLIKTRGQQVTLSCSPISGHRSVSWYQQTPGQGLQFLFEYFSETQRNKGNFPGRFSGRQFSNSRSEMNVSTLELGDSALYLCASSGDTQETQYFGPGTRLLVL.

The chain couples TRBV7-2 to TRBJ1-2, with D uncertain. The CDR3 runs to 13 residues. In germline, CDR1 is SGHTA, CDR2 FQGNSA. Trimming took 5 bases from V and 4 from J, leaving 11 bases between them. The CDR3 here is CASSTDGSYGYTF. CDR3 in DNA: TGTGCCAGCAGCACGGACGGGAGCTATGGCTACACCTTC.

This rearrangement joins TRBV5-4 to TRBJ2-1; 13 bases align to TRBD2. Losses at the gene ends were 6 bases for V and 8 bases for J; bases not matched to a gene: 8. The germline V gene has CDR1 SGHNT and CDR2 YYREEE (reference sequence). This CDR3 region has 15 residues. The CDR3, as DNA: TGTGCCAGCACCAGTGGACTAGCGGGAGTCTATGAGCAGTTCTTC. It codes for CASTSGLAGVYEQFF.

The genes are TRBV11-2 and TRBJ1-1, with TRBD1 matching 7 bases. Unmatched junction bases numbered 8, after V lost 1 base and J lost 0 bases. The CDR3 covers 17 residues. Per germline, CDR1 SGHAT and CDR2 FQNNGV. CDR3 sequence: CASSLGRGWGMNTEAFF. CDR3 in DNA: TGTGCCAGCAGCTTAGGCAGGGGGTGGGGGATGAACACTGAAGCTTTCTTT.